This paragraph reports one T cell receptor (beta chain). The sample holds one count of this clone. The antigen it recognizes is unknown. No base quality values were provided; no much bigger clone lies one nucleotide off. The entry originates in a study of PD-1 blockade in classical Hodgkin lymphoma (dated by TCRdb to the early 2020s). Some background on the complete study: Nivolumab dosing was 3 mg/kg intravenously every 2 weeks, continuing until either disease progression or unacceptable toxicity. A peripheral blood immune signature of response to PD-1 blockade in classical Hodgkin lymphoma was defined using TCR beta sequencing and CyTOF.

The Qiagen DNeasy kit was used to extract genomic DNA from unsorted PBMCs and from the negatively selected CD4+ and CD8+ fractions. TCR beta CDR3 regions were amplified by immunoSEQ multiplex PCR using primers annealing to V and J segments. Amplification bias was minimized using a synthetic immune receptor repertoire, and residual bias was removed computationally after sequencing. The authors' analysis ran thus. Custom Python scripts were used to quantify repertoire diversity as the Shannon entropy index. Unsorted, CD4+ and CD8+ repertoires were examined separately, except in combined analyses, for which CD4+ and CD8+ sequences were merged in silico. Clonal expansion was defined as at least a 2-fold frequency increase after treatment relative to C1D1, with a pseudocount of 0.5 for undetected baseline clones. Clones with 0 or 1 copy at C1D1 were defined as singleton clones, while clones with 2 or more copies were defined as non-singleton clones. By matching protein sequences in sorted samples from the same patient, clones expanded in unsorted samples were annotated as CD4+, CD8+ or unknown. Wilcoxon tests were applied to paired samples to test diversity changes from C1D1 to C4D1. TCRdb obtained this table from immuneACCESS and retained in-frame rearrangements with V and J assigned. These tables miss some clones; where compared with another copy, unresolved V genes account for less than half of the shortfall, and the remainder is unexplained. V and J calls plus clone size are reproduced from that table; the DNA served to infer D and trimming. The sample includes 50,000 to 75,000 clones, with 70% to 90% observed a single time. Of the sample, less than 6.5% is held by the ten largest clones.

In light of the paper, this sample's time point label describes: cycle 2 day 1 (C2D1) of nivolumab. Relapse after autologous stem cell transplantation had occurred in all trial patients, and cohorts A, B and C were distinguished by prior brentuximab vedotin exposure. The trial cohort comprised some 60 patients with relapsed/refractory classical Hodgkin lymphoma whose best overall responses were complete response, partial response or progressive disease. Trial patients were treated with single-agent nivolumab in the multi-cohort phase II CheckMate 205 trial. Best overall response was determined by an independent review committee according to the 2007 International Working Group response criteria. PBMCs from the trial were collected at three points: immediately before nivolumab initiation (C1D1), and during therapy at cycle 2 day 1 and cycle 4 day 1. Peripheral blood was collected in 8 mL Vacutainer Cell Preparation Tubes, from which PBMCs were isolated by centrifugation and then cryopreserved.

V is cut by 4 bases and J by 1 base, and the space between the germline ends is 21 bases. From the germline V gene (reference sequence), CDR1 is LNHDA and CDR2 is SQIVND. Counted from cysteine to phenylalanine, this CDR3 has 18 amino acids. Only CDR3 DNA remains: 54 bases, in frame from the first base. Points the paper makes about the study in general: By C4D1, a significant rise was seen in CD4+ TCR diversity but not in CD8+ TCR diversity (p=0.0027 vs p=0.16), and the rise was most apparent among complete responders (p=0.02). The study was limited to a single clinical trial cohort, and causes of repertoire differences, possibly disease activity or prior therapy, remained undefined. Newly diagnosed patients were reported to have lower baseline TCR diversity than healthy donors, and relapsed/refractory patients were reported to have lower baseline TCR diversity still. Patients starting nivolumab less than 1 year after ASCT had lower diversity and were excluded from later analyses to avoid confounding by immune reconstitution. Baseline diversity similar to that of newly diagnosed patients was observed in trial patients achieving complete response, whereas significantly lower diversity was observed in partial responders and progressors.

The sample in question was peripheral blood mononuclear cells (PBMCs), obtained before the second cycle of nivolumab. The V and J segments used are TRBV19 and TRBJ2-3; TRBD1 might be the D gene, on 5 matching bases. The sequence was obtained from a human donor with classical Hodgkin lymphoma. The CDR3 corresponds to CASSTFEGPGKGTDTQYF. The base sequence is TGTGCCAGTAGTACCTTCGAAGGGCCAGGGAAAGGCACAGATACGCAGTATTTT. Where the CDR3 stops, the reference TRBV19 and TRBJ2-3 genes take over; the full variable domain is DGGITQSPKYLFRKEGQNVTLSCEQNLNHDAMYWYRQDPGQGLRLIYYSQIVNDFQKGDIAEGYSVSREKKESFPLTVTSAQKNPTAFYLCASSTFEGPGKGTDTQYFGPGTRLTVL.